This TCR beta chain was observed in a study of blood T cell repertoires in COVID-19. Study information: Samples came from the United States, Italy and Spain, spanning acute and convalescent COVID-19.

Germline V gene lookup returns CDR1 SGHVS and CDR2 FQNEAQ. Trimming shortened V by 0 bases and J by 7 bases, and 9 bases separated the two germline ends. This CDR3 is 14 amino acids long. The sample holds one count of this clone. Study processing details: Reference gene primer amplification gave estimated nucleated cell counts. Clones were sequenced by immunoSEQ multiplex PCR, and TCRdb holds only the in-frame ones, with some missing. The DNA gave D and trimming, while V, J and clone size come from that table. The profile shows about 91,000 clones, roughly 82% of them singletons. V usage is TRBV7-8 and J usage is TRBJ1-4, with D uncertain. The sample consisted of peripheral blood. This receptor was identified in a man between 50 and 59 years old with active or convalescent COVID-19. In DNA, the CDR3 is TGTGCCAGCAGCTTAGCCCAGGCTCGTGAAAAACTGTTTTTT. Protein: CASSLAQAREKLFF.